This T cell receptor beta chain is drawn from a study of shared clonotypes between healthy human individuals. Germline V lookup: CDR1 SGHTA, CDR2 FQGNSA. V was pared by 10 bases and J by 7 bases, with 9 bases of the junction left unmatched. CDR3 size: 13 residues. Produced via immunoSEQ multiplex PCR; TCRdb's table is partial and in-frame only. The repertoire includes 700,000 or so clones, roughly 70% of them detected once, and under 2% sits in the top ten. The chain uses TRBV7-2 and TRBJ1-5; TRBD1 agrees at 8 bases. The sequence derives from a woman aged 25 to 39 in good health. Sequenced material: memory CD4+ T cells sorted from blood. Subset of the sample: CD45RA-negative fraction. The DNA of the CDR3 is TGTGCCACAGGTGACAGGGGTGTGCAGCCCCAGCATTTT. Translating gives CATGDRGVQPQHF. The full variable domain, in which reference TRBV7-2 and TRBJ1-5 provide the parts outside the CDR3, is GAGVSQSPSNKVTEKGKDVELRCDPISGHTALYWYRQSLGQGLEFLIYFQGNSAPDKSGLPSDRFSAERTGGSVSTLTIQRTQQEDSAVYLCATGDRGVQPQHFGDGTRLSIL.